This is a list of T cell receptor beta chains from one sample in a study of blood T cell repertoires in COVID-19. Only in-frame clones appear in the TCRdb table, and some are missing; sequencing was by immunoSEQ multiplex PCR. In the table there are about 67,000 clones, around nine tenths of which are singletons. The sample was peripheral blood. The receptors stem from a woman older than 75 with acute or convalescent COVID-19. Each CDR3 is given with its conserved first and last residue. The order of the fields is D gene, V gene, clone size, J gene, CDR3 DNA, CDR3 protein. The D gene is left open where the match is weak. Some rows mark clone size as missing; the rest say once, few, many or name a class of expanded clone.

D gene: -
V gene: TRBV7-2
clone size: -
J gene: TRBJ1-1
CDR3 DNA: TGTGCCAGCAGCTTAGGAGGCGGCACTGAAGCTTTCTTT
CDR3 protein: CASSLGGGTEAFF

D gene: -
V gene: TRBV28
clone size: -
J gene: TRBJ1-4
CDR3 DNA: TGTGCCAGCAGTTTTCAAGGAGAACTGTTTTTT
CDR3 protein: CASSFQGELFF

D gene: TRBD1
V gene: TRBV15
clone size: -
J gene: TRBJ1-4
CDR3 DNA: TGTGCCACCAGCAGAGGGGGCAGGGGGAATGAAAAACTGTTTTTT
CDR3 protein: CATSRGGRGNEKLFF

D gene: -
V gene: TRBV21-1
clone size: few
J gene: TRBJ1-3
CDR3 DNA: TGTGCCAGCAGCAAAGTTGAGGGGGAGAACCCTGGAAACACCATATATTTT
CDR3 protein: CASSKVEGENPGNTIYF

D gene: -
V gene: TRBV6-1
clone size: -
J gene: TRBJ2-7
CDR3 DNA: TGTGCCAGCAGTGAAGATCAAGTTAGTCATTACGAGCAGTACTTC
CDR3 protein: CASSEDQVSHYEQYF

D gene: TRBD1
V gene: TRBV6-6
clone size: -
J gene: TRBJ1-1
CDR3 DNA: TGTGCCAGCACCAAACAGGGGAACGCTTTCTTT
CDR3 protein: CASTKQGNAFF

D gene: -
V gene: TRBV6-5
clone size: -
J gene: TRBJ2-3
CDR3 DNA: TGTGCCAGCAGTTACTCGAACAGGGCGCGCACAGATACGCAGTATTTT
CDR3 protein: CASSYSNRARTDTQYF

D gene: TRBD1
V gene: TRBV18
clone size: -
J gene: TRBJ2-1
CDR3 DNA: TGTGCCAGCTCACTCCAGACAGGGCCGTACAATGAGCAGTTCTTC
CDR3 protein: CASSLQTGPYNEQFF

D gene: TRBD1
V gene: TRBV28
clone size: -
J gene: TRBJ1-2
CDR3 DNA: TGTGCCAGCAGTCTGATGGGACAGGGACCTAACTATGGCTACACCTTC
CDR3 protein: CASSLMGQGPNYGYTF

D gene: TRBD1
V gene: TRBV10-1
clone size: -
J gene: TRBJ1-1
CDR3 DNA: TGCGCCAGCACGGGACAGGGGAATTTCATGAACACTGAAGCTTTCTTT
CDR3 protein: CASTGQGNFMNTEAFF

D gene: -
V gene: TRBV6-5
clone size: -
J gene: TRBJ2-1
CDR3 DNA: TGTGCTAGTAGCCAGAGCTCCTACAATGAGCAGTTCTTC
CDR3 protein: CASSQSSYNEQFF

D gene: TRBD1
V gene: TRBV7-2
clone size: -
J gene: TRBJ1-6
CDR3 DNA: TGTGCCAGCAGCTTAGGTAGGGGGCAAGGTTCACCCCTCCACTTT
CDR3 protein: CASSLGRGQGSPLHF

D gene: -
V gene: TRBV6-5
clone size: -
J gene: TRBJ1-5
CDR3 DNA: TGTGCCAGCCGCCCTAGGGGTCTACAGCCCCAGCATTTT
CDR3 protein: CASRPRGLQPQHF

D gene: -
V gene: TRBV21-1
clone size: -
J gene: TRBJ2-1
CDR3 DNA: TGTGCCAGCAGCAAACGGGTGGGAGGGTTCCACAATGAGCAGTTCTTC
CDR3 protein: CASSKRVGGFHNEQFF